These T cell receptor beta chains were read from a single sample in a study of blood T cell repertoires in COVID-19. TCRdb keeps only in-frame clones here, not all; method: immunoSEQ multiplex PCR. This sample yields 30,000 to 35,000 clones, of which about 93% are seen a single time; less than 5.5% belongs to the top ten. Material: peripheral blood. These receptors all come from a human donor in a cohort sampled during active COVID-19. The CDR3 runs from the conserved cysteine through the conserved F or W. Fields, in order: J gene, clone size, D gene, V gene, CDR3 DNA, CDR3 protein. The D gene is left open where the match is weak. Where a row states a size, it is once, few, many or the class of an expanded clone; other rows omit it.

J: TRBJ2-2
size: -
D: -
V: TRBV28
DNA: TGTGCCAGCAGACCAGTTGTGGGGCAGCCAAACACCGGGGAGCTGTTTTTT
CDR3: CASRPVVGQPNTGELFF

J: TRBJ2-5
size: -
D: -
V: TRBV7-2
DNA: TGTGCCAGCAGCTTTGGGCTCCAAGAGACCCAGTACTTC
CDR3: CASSFGLQETQYF

J: TRBJ2-2
size: -
D: -
V: TRBV21-1
DNA: TGTGCCAGCAGCAATATTAGGGGGAGTCGGGCCGGGGAGCTGTTTTTT
CDR3: CASSNIRGSRAGELFF

J: TRBJ1-1
size: once
D: TRBD1
V: TRBV6-5
DNA: TGTGCCAGCAGTCAGGGACAGGGGGGATGGACTGAAGCTTTCTTT
CDR3: CASSQGQGGWTEAFF

J: TRBJ2-7
size: -
D: TRBD1
V: TRBV10-3
DNA: TGTGCCATCAGTGAGTCGGACAGGCCCTACGAGCAGTACTTC
CDR3: CAISESDRPYEQYF

J: TRBJ1-5
size: -
D: -
V: TRBV4-1
DNA: TGCGCCAGCAGCCAGGCAGACTGGGGCGGGGCAGATACTGGCAATCAGCCCCAGCATTTT
CDR3: CASSQADWGGADTGNQPQHF

J: TRBJ1-5
size: -
D: TRBD1
V: TRBV28
DNA: TGTGCCAGCAGCACCCGGGACAGGGGTGTTATGAGCAATCAGCCCCAGCATTTT
CDR3: CASSTRDRGVMSNQPQHF

J: TRBJ2-5
size: -
D: TRBD1
V: TRBV7-9
DNA: TGTGCCAGCAGCGTCGGACAGGGGCAGGGTGCCCAAGAGACCCAGTACTTC
CDR3: CASSVGQGQGAQETQYF

J: TRBJ2-3
size: -
D: -
V: TRBV5-4
DNA: TGTGCCAGCAGCCTCAGAGTCCTCCACCGGGGGGCGAGAGATACGCAGTATTTT
CDR3: CASSLRVLHRGARDTQYF

J: TRBJ1-3
size: -
D: -
V: TRBV10-3
DNA: TGTGCCATCAGTGACCCCAGGGCGAGCGCTGGAAACACCATATATTTT
CDR3: CAISDPRASAGNTIYF

J: TRBJ2-1
size: -
D: TRBD2
V: TRBV9
DNA: TGTGCCAGCAGCGTAGGACTAGCGGGAGATAGCGGGGGCTACAATGAGCAGTTCTTC
CDR3: CASSVGLAGDSGGYNEQFF

J: TRBJ2-2
size: -
D: TRBD1
V: TRBV10-3
DNA: TGTGCCATCAGTGACTTAGGGACAGGGAGCACCGGGGAGCTGTTTTTT
CDR3: CAISDLGTGSTGELFF

J: TRBJ2-7
size: -
D: TRBD2
V: TRBV9
DNA: TGTGCCAGCAGCGTAGGACTAGCGGGAGACGAGCAGTACTTC
CDR3: CASSVGLAGDEQYF

J: TRBJ2-7
size: -
D: -
V: TRBV7-6
DNA: TGTGCCAGCAGCTTAGGGACTGTTAACGAGCAGTACTTC
CDR3: CASSLGTVNEQYF

J: TRBJ1-1
size: -
D: TRBD1
V: TRBV28
DNA: TGTGCCAGCAGGGATAGGGGGCGAGGGATGAACACTGAAGCTTTCTTT
CDR3: CASRDRGRGMNTEAFF

J: TRBJ1-2
size: -
D: TRBD1
V: TRBV20-1
DNA: TGCAGTGCTAGTACGGCAGGGGGACTCGCTAACTATGGCTACACCTTC
CDR3: CSASTAGGLANYGYTF

J: TRBJ1-1
size: -
D: TRBD1
V: TRBV3-1/TRBV3-2
DNA: TGTGCCAGCAGCCTATCAGGGGGCGCCCCTGAAGCTTTCTTT
CDR3: CASSLSGGAPEAFF

J: TRBJ2-7
size: -
D: -
V: TRBV7-6
DNA: TGTGCCAGCAGCTCCGGGACATTCTACGAGCAGTACTTC
CDR3: CASSSGTFYEQYF

J: TRBJ1-6
size: -
D: -
V: TRBV25-1
DNA: TGTGCCAGCAGTGCTGACTCCAATTCACCCCTCCACTTT
CDR3: CASSADSNSPLHF

J: TRBJ2-3
size: -
D: TRBD2
V: TRBV18
DNA: TGTGCCAGCTCACCTACAGGGCTACTAGCGGCCACAGATACGCAGTATTTT
CDR3: CASSPTGLLAATDTQYF

J: TRBJ2-3
size: -
D: TRBD2
V: TRBV5-1
DNA: TGCGCCAGCAGCTCCCTCGTAGCGGGAGGACCATCTAGCACAGATACGCAGTATTTT
CDR3: CASSSLVAGGPSSTDTQYF

J: TRBJ1-1
size: -
D: TRBD1
V: TRBV5-4
DNA: TGTGCCAGCAGCCCTGCTGCCGCGACAGGGCCGTACACTGAAGCTTTCTTT
CDR3: CASSPAAATGPYTEAFF

J: TRBJ2-1
size: -
D: -
V: TRBV28
DNA: TGTGCCAGCAGAAAATTCGGGACTCGAGGCAATGAGCAGTTCTTC
CDR3: CASRKFGTRGNEQFF

J: TRBJ2-7
size: -
D: -
V: TRBV28
DNA: TGTGCCAGCAAACACGGGAGCTCCTACGAGCAGTACTTC
CDR3: CASKHGSSYEQYF

J: TRBJ2-5
size: few
D: -
V: TRBV11-2
DNA: TGTGCCAGCAGCTTCTACGACATGCCGCAAGAGACCCAGTACTTC
CDR3: CASSFYDMPQETQYF

J: TRBJ2-7
size: -
D: TRBD1
V: TRBV6-2/TRBV6-3
DNA: TGTGCCAGCAGTTACTCGACAGGGGATAGTGACGAGCAGTACTTC
CDR3: CASSYSTGDSDEQYF

J: TRBJ2-3
size: once
D: -
V: TRBV7-6
DNA: TGTGCCAGCAGCTTAGCGGGGGGTCCTAGCACAGATACGCAGTATTTT
CDR3: CASSLAGGPSTDTQYF

J: TRBJ2-3
size: -
D: -
V: TRBV9
DNA: TGTGCCAGCAGCGTAGGGCTGGCAGATACGCAGTATTTT
CDR3: CASSVGLADTQYF

J: TRBJ2-1
size: once
D: TRBD1
V: TRBV7-2
DNA: TGTGCCAGCAGCCGAAGACAGGGTAATGAGCAGTTCTTC
CDR3: CASSRRQGNEQFF

J: TRBJ2-3
size: -
D: TRBD2
V: TRBV13
DNA: TGTGCCAGCAGCTCTATTACGCGCGGACTAGCGGGAATCACAGATACGCAGTATTTT
CDR3: CASSSITRGLAGITDTQYF

J: TRBJ2-2
size: once
D: TRBD1
V: TRBV5-1
DNA: TGCGCCAGCAGCTTGGCCGGGACAGGGTACACCGGGGAGCTGTTTTTT
CDR3: CASSLAGTGYTGELFF

J: TRBJ1-2
size: few
D: TRBD1
V: TRBV5-4
DNA: TGTGCCAGCAGCTTGTCAGGGGGGCAGAACGGCTACACCTTC
CDR3: CASSLSGGQNGYTF

J: TRBJ2-5
size: -
D: TRBD2
V: TRBV6-5
DNA: TGTGCCAGCAGCGTGACACGGGGGGAAGAGACCCAGTACTTC
CDR3: CASSVTRGEETQYF

J: TRBJ1-5
size: -
D: -
V: TRBV2
DNA: TGTGCCAGCAGTGAAGTCCCCGGACAGATCAATCAGCCCCAGCATTTT
CDR3: CASSEVPGQINQPQHF

J: TRBJ2-5
size: -
D: TRBD1
V: TRBV3-1/TRBV3-2
DNA: TGTGCCAGCAGGAAATTCGAACAGGGGATAGGAATAGAGACCCAGTACTTC
CDR3: CASRKFEQGIGIETQYF

J: TRBJ2-1
size: -
D: -
V: TRBV9
DNA: TGTGCCAGCACGGAGGGCGCTCACTCCTACAATGAGCAGTTCTTC
CDR3: CASTEGAHSYNEQFF

J: TRBJ2-1
size: medium-sized
D: TRBD2
V: TRBV6-1
DNA: TGTGCCAGCAGTGAAAGGACTAGCGGGGGCTTCTACAATGAGCAGTTCTTC
CDR3: CASSERTSGGFYNEQFF

J: TRBJ2-1
size: -
D: -
V: TRBV21-1
DNA: TGTGCCAGCAGCAAAGCCCGGGTGGGTGTCGGACTCTCCTACAATGAGCAGTTCTTC
CDR3: CASSKARVGVGLSYNEQFF

J: TRBJ2-3
size: -
D: TRBD2
V: TRBV5-4
DNA: TGTGCCAGCAGCTCTAAGACTAGCGGTAGCACAGATACGCAGTATTTT
CDR3: CASSSKTSGSTDTQYF

J: TRBJ1-4
size: -
D: -
V: TRBV7-7
DNA: TGTGCTAGCAGAGGGGCGGGGGATGAAAAACTGTTTTTT
CDR3: CASRGAGDEKLFF

J: TRBJ2-1
size: -
D: TRBD2
V: TRBV5-5
DNA: TGTGCCAGCAGCTTGGCACTAGCGGGTGGCAATGAGCAGTTCTTC
CDR3: CASSLALAGGNEQFF

J: TRBJ1-5
size: -
D: TRBD1
V: TRBV15
DNA: TGTGCCACCAGCAGAGACGACAGGGGGCTCGGAAAGGGAAGCAATCAGCCCCAGCATTTT
CDR3: CATSRDDRGLGKGSNQPQHF

J: TRBJ2-7
size: -
D: TRBD1
V: TRBV5-1
DNA: TGCGCCAGCAGCGGGACCGGGACAGGGGGCGCCGAGCAGTACTTC
CDR3: CASSGTGTGGAEQYF

J: TRBJ1-2
size: -
D: -
V: TRBV6-4
DNA: TGTGCCAGCGGTTGGGGAGGGTATTTTGGCTACACCTTC
CDR3: CASGWGGYFGYTF

J: TRBJ2-3
size: -
D: TRBD2
V: TRBV5-1
DNA: TGCGCCAGCAGCTTGGTGTCCGGGGGGGCAGATACGCAGTATTTT
CDR3: CASSLVSGGADTQYF

J: TRBJ1-2
size: -
D: -
V: TRBV6-2/TRBV6-3
DNA: TGTGCCAGCAGTTACCCGACAGAAAGCTATGGCTACACCTTC
CDR3: CASSYPTESYGYTF

J: TRBJ2-3
size: -
D: TRBD2
V: TRBV4-1
DNA: TGCGCCAGCAGCCACCTTGGGCTAGCGGGAGGGAGTGTTTTGACAGATACGCAGTATTTT
CDR3: CASSHLGLAGGSVLTDTQYF

J: TRBJ1-2
size: -
D: TRBD1
V: TRBV29-1
DNA: TGCAGCGCCGAACAGGGGGCTTATGGCTACACCTTC
CDR3: CSAEQGAYGYTF

J: TRBJ2-5
size: -
D: -
V: TRBV14
DNA: TGTGCCAGCAGCCAAGGACAGCTTATCCAAGAGACCCAGTACTTC
CDR3: CASSQGQLIQETQYF

J: TRBJ1-3
size: -
D: -
V: TRBV24-1
DNA: TGTGCCACCAGTGATTTGTCGTCAGGTATTACTGGAAACACCATATATTTT
CDR3: CATSDLSSGITGNTIYF

J: TRBJ2-1
size: -
D: TRBD2
V: TRBV19
DNA: TGTGCCAGTAGTAATCTAGCGGGGTATGACGATGAGCAGTTCTTC
CDR3: CASSNLAGYDDEQFF

J: TRBJ1-2
size: -
D: TRBD1
V: TRBV5-8
DNA: TGTGCCAGCAGCAAAACGACAGGGATGGAATATGGCTACACCTTC
CDR3: CASSKTTGMEYGYTF

J: TRBJ2-2
size: -
D: -
V: TRBV19
DNA: TGTGCCAGTAGTATAGGGGCGGGCGGGGGCCCGGAATCATCGAACACCGGGGAGCTGTTTTTT
CDR3: CASSIGAGGGPESSNTGELFF